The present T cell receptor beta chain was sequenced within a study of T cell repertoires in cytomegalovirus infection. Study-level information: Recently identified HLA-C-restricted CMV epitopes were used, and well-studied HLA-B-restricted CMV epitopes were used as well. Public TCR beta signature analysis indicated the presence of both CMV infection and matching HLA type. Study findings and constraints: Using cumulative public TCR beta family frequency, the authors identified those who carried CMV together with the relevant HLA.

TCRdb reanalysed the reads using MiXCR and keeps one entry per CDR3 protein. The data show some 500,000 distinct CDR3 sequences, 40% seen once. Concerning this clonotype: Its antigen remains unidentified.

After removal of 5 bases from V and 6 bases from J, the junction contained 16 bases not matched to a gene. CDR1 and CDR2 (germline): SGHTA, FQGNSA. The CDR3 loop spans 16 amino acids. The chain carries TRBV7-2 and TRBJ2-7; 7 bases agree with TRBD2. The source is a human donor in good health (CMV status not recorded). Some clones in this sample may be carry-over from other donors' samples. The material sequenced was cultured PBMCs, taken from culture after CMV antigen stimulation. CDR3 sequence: CASSVRAGLGLGEQYF. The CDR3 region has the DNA TGTGCCAGCAGCGTAAGGGCAGGACTAGGGTTGGGCGAGCAGTACTTC.